The source of this T cell receptor beta chain is a study of CD8 T cells in Susac syndrome. While CD8+ and CD4+ T cells were isolated negatively, TEMRA cells were enriched by FACS. Concerning this clonotype: Its antigen is not identified.

Notes on the study in general: The study's TCR sequencing and HLA analysis covered a relatively small number of individuals, and the study acknowledged this.

The CDR3 is made up of 17 amino acids. Trimming cost V 7 bases and J 2 bases, with 22 bases left between them. Germline V gene sequence: CDR1 SEHNR, CDR2 FQNEAQ (reference sequence). After extraction with the RNeasy kit, about 0.5 to 1 ug of the RNA was reverse transcribed using random hexamers. A multiplex approach, immunoSEQ multiplex PCR, amplified TCR beta CDR3 across 54 Vbeta and 13 Jbeta. TCRdb re-derived calls from the immunoSEQ multiplex PCR reads in MiXCR, one entry per CDR3 protein. Among around 190,000 distinct CDR3 sequences listed, roughly 96% were seen once. This sequence joins TRBV7-9 and TRBJ2-3, with TRBD2 as a possible D gene (5 bases). Sequenced input: CD8+ T cells from PBMCs. The receptor was derived from a human donor with multiple sclerosis. Here the CDR3 DNA reads TGTGCCAGCACCGACCGCAACCCCGGGGAACCCACAGATACGCAGTATTTT. This codes for CASTDRNPGEPTDTQYF.